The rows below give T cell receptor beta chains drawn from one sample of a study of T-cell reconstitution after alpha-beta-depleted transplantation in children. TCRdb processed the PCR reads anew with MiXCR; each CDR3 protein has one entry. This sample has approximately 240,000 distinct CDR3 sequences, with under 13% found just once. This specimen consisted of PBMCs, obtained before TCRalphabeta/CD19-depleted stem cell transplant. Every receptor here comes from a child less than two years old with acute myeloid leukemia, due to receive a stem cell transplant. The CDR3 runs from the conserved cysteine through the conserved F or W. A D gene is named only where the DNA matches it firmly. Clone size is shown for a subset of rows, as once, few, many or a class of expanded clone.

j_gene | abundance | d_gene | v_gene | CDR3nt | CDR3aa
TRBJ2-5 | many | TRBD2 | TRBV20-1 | TGCAGTGCTGGGACTAGCGGGGGAGAGGCCCAGTACTTC | CSAGTSGGEAQYF
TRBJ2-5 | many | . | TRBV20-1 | TGCAGTGCTCTCCTATGGAGCGGCCCGAAAGAGACCCAGTACTTC | CSALLWSGPKETQYF
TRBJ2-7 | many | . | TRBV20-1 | TGCAGTGCTAGAATTAGCTCCCTGGGGTCCTACGAGCAGTACTTC | CSARISSLGSYEQYF
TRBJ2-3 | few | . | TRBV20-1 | TGCAGTGCTAGTCTTTTGCGGGCCTCCACAGATACGCAGTATTTT | CSASLLRASTDTQYF
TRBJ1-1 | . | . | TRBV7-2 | TGTGCCAGCAGCTTCTGGGGGGAAACTGAAGCTTTCTTT | CASSFWGETEAFF
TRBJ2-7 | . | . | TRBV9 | TGTGCCAGCAGCGTAGGGGGGGACACAGCCTACGAGCAGTACTTC | CASSVGGDTAYEQYF
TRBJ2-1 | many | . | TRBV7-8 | TGTGCCAGCAGCTTACTGCTTAATGAGCAGTTCTTC | CASSLLLNEQFF
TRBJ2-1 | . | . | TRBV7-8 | TGTGCCAACAGCTTAGGGGGTGGTGAGCGGTTCTTC | CANSLGGGERFF
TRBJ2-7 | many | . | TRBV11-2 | TGTGCCAGCAGCTTAAGACAGGTTACTTACGAGCAGTACTTC | CASSLRQVTYEQYF
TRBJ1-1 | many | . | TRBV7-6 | TGTGCCAGCAGCTTAGCGCAACACCCGGGGGGTGAAGCTTTCTTT | CASSLAQHPGGEAFF
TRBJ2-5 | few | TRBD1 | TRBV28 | TGTGCCAGCAGTCTGACAGGGGGTCTGGAGACCCAGTACTTC | CASSLTGGLETQYF
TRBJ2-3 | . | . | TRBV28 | TGTGCCAGCAGTTTACCCTTAAGCGGGCCCAGCACAGATACGCGGTATTTT | CASSLPLSGPSTDTRYF
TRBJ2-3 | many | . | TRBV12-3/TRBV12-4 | TGTGCCAGCAGCCTTTGGAGCGGCCCCATTGATACGCAGTATTTT | CASSLWSGPIDTQYF
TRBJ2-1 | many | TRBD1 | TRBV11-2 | TGTGCCAGCAGCCTTCTTACAGGGGGTGAGCAGTTCTTC | CASSLLTGGEQFF
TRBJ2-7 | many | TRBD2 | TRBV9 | TGTGCCAGCAACGTAGAGTCCCCCATCGTTCCGGGGACTAGGAGCTTCTACGAGCAGTACTTC | CASNVESPIVPGTRSFYEQYF
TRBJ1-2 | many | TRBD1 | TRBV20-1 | TGCAGTGCTAGAGGGACAGGCGAGAACTATGGCTACACCTTC | CSARGTGENYGYTF
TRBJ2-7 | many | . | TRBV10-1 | TGCGCCAGCAGTGAGGTACTCCCTCTTTCGGATCACTACGAGCAGTACTTC | CASSEVLPLSDHYEQYF
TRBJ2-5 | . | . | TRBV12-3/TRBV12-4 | TGTGTCAGTAGTTTAGCGGAGACCCAGTACTTC | CVSSLAETQYF
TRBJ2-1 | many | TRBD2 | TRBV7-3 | TGTGCCAGCAGCTTAAGGGGCGAGGAGGGAGGGCCCGGGGACAATGAGCAGTTCTTC | CASSLRGEEGGPGDNEQFF
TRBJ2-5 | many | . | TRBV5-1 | TGCGCCAGCAGCTTGGGTAGCGGCTACCAAGAGACCCAGTACTTC | CASSLGSGYQETQYF
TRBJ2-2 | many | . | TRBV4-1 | TGCGCCAGCAGCCAAGAAGTCTTCACCGGGGAGCTGTTTTTT | CASSQEVFTGELFF
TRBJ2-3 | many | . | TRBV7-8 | TGTGCCAGCAACTTAGGCCCTAGCACAGATACGCAGTATTTT | CASNLGPSTDTQYF
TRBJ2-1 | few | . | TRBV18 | TGTGCCAGCTCACCACCCTCTCCGGGACACCTATACAATGAGCAGTTCTTC | CASSPPSPGHLYNEQFF
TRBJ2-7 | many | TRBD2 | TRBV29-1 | TGCAGCGTTGGGGGGACTAGCGCAGGTTTCTACGAGCAGTACTTC | CSVGGTSAGFYEQYF
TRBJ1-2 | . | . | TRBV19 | TGTGCCAGTAGTTTTGGATTCTTAGCCTATGGCTACACCTTC | CASSFGFLAYGYTF
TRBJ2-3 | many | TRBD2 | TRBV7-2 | TGTGCCAGCAGCTGGAGGCGGGAGCGCACAGATACGCAGTATTTT | CASSWRRERTDTQYF
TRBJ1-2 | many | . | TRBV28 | TGTGCCAGCACACCAGGGCTTCTTCTCTATGGCTACACCTTC | CASTPGLLLYGYTF
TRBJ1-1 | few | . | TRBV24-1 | TGTGCCACCAGTGAGCTGACTGCAGCCCCTAGAGGAGCTTTCTTT | CATSELTAAPRGAFF
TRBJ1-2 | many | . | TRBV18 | TGTGCCAGCTCACCACGGGAGGAGGATGGCTACACCTTC | CASSPREEDGYTF
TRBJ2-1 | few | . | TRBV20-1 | TGCAGTGCTCCTGCCGGTGGGGCCTCCTACAATGAGCAGTTCTTC | CSAPAGGASYNEQFF
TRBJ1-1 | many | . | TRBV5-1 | TGCGCCAGCAGCTTCCAACTGATGTCGGGGACTACGGCTGAAGCTTTCTTT | CASSFQLMSGTTAEAFF
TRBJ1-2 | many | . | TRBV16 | TGTGCCAGCAGCCAATCGGGAACCAAGGGCGGCTACACCTTC | CASSQSGTKGGYTF
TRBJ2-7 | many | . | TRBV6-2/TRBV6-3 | TGTGCCAGCAGCAATTCATACGAGCAGTACTTC | CASSNSYEQYF
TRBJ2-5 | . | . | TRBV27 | TGTGCCAGCAGTTCCGGAGGGAAGACCCAGTCCTTC | CASSSGGKTQSF
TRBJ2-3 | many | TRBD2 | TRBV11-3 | TGTGCCAGCAGCTTAGGGACTAGCGGGAGAGGGAGCACAGATACGCAGTATTTT | CASSLGTSGRGSTDTQYF
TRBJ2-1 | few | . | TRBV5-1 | TGCGCCAGCAGCGCTGGCCCCGGGGGCGAGCAGTTCTTC | CASSAGPGGEQFF
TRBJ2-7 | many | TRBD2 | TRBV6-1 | TGTGCCAGCAGTGAAGGCCCGGGAGGGGGCTACGAGCAGTACTTC | CASSEGPGGGYEQYF
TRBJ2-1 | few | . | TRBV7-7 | TGTGCCAGCAGCTTAAATTCCCCCGGGGTGGGGAACAATGAGCAGTTCTTC | CASSLNSPGVGNNEQFF
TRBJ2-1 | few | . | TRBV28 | TGTGCCAGCAGGGAGGGGGGCGCCTTGGATGAGCAGTTCTTC | CASREGGALDEQFF
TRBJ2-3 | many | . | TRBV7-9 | TGTGCCACCACCGGATTAGGCCCCACAGATACGCAGTATTTT | CATTGLGPTDTQYF
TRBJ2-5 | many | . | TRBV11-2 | TGTGCCAGCAGCCCACGTAACCGAGGGGAGACCCAGTACTTC | CASSPRNRGETQYF
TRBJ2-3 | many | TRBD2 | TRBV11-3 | TGTGCCAGCAGCCCAAGAGCGGGAGAGTCCATGGCGGATACGCAGTATTTT | CASSPRAGESMADTQYF
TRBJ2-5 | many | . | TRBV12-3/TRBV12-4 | TGTGCCAGCAGTTTAGCGAAATTCGGGGGGCCAGGAGAAGAGACCCAGTACTTC | CASSLAKFGGPGEETQYF
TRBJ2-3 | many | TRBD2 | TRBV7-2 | TGTGCCAGCAGCTTACTAGCGGGACTGTGGCACGCAGATACGCAGTATTTT | CASSLLAGLWHADTQYF
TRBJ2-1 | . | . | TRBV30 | TGTGCCTGGAGTATATATAGCGTGAACCTCGGTGACAATGAGCAGTTCTTC | CAWSIYSVNLGDNEQFF
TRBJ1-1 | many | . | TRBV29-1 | TGCAGCGTTGAGGCAGCGAACACTGAAGCTTTCTTT | CSVEAANTEAFF
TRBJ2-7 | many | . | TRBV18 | TGTGCCAGCTCACCTCGCAGGGATTTGGACGAGCAGTACTTC | CASSPRRDLDEQYF
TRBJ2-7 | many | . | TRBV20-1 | TGCAGTGCTAGAGGTAACCCTACCTCCTACGAGCAGTACTTC | CSARGNPTSYEQYF
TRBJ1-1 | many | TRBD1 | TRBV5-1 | TGCGCCAGCAGTCCGGGACAGGTCAACGAAGCTTTCTTT | CASSPGQVNEAFF
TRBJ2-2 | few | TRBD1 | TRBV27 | TGTGCCAGCAGTCCGGGACAGGGGTGGTTCTCCGGGGAGCTGTTTTTT | CASSPGQGWFSGELFF
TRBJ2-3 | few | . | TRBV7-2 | TGTGCCAGCAGCACCAGACCGATCGACACGGATACGCAGTATTTT | CASSTRPIDTDTQYF
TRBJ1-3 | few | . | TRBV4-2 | TGTGCCAGCAGCCAAGATCCGACAGGATTGACTGGAAACACCATATATTTT | CASSQDPTGLTGNTIYF
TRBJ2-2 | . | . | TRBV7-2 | TGTGCCAGCAGCGCCTCGCCTGTCTCCACCGGGGAGCTGTTTTTT | CASSASPVSTGELFF